This paragraph reports one T cell receptor beta chain. Its target is not known. The source of the sample is a study of T cell responses to AZD1222 COVID-19 vaccine. Study-wide results and limits: Close to half of all spike-specific TCRs reportedly target regions of the variants that are unmutated. Only 5 or 6 people who got AZD1222 tested seropositive at baseline.

V shed 4 bases and J 4 bases; nucleotides not matched to a gene: 6. Germline V gene data show CDR1 as SGHRS and CDR2 as YFSETQ. The CDR3 has 14 amino acids. Method: immunoSEQ multiplex PCR; TCRdb's copy keeps in-frame clones and lacks some. The table shows 100,000 to 150,000 clones, with around 87% occurring only once. The sequence derives from an adult in good health. V and J are TRBV5-1 and TRBJ2-7, with 9 bases identical to TRBD1. Sequencing was performed on peripheral blood, taken on day 0 of AZD1222 vaccination. The CDR3 DNA follows: TGCGCCAGCAGCCCGGGACAGGGTGGATACGAGCAGTACTTC. The encoded protein is CASSPGQGGYEQYF.